The TCR beta chain under discussion was sequenced for a study of cytomegalovirus exposure and HLA in healthy donors. Findings and caveats of the study: CMV serostatus was the only immune exposure information that was available. Sequence variants that were highly shared formed a cluster that was likely a sequencing artifact. Follow-up analysis seemed to connect common viral pathogens with several of the most significant clusters identified.

The CDR3 extends over 18 amino acids. After removal of 0 bases from V and 7 bases from J, the junction contained 14 bases not matched to a gene. Germline V gives CDR1 SGHNT, CDR2 YENEEA. PCR employed 60 Vbeta and 13 Jbeta primers. In the original workflow: Unique TCR beta chains totaled some 78 million in a later count, with around 10 million of them shared. The assay was immunoSEQ multiplex PCR, and TCRdb's table has in-frame clones only and misses some. The DNA was the basis for D and trimming; V, J and clone size are from that table. This table has just over 150,000 clones, around 80% appearing once. This clone was seen a few times. What it recognizes is unknown.

The specimen was PBMCs. The chain recombines TRBV11-3 with TRBJ2-1; 8 nucleotides line up with TRBD2. This clonotype was obtained from a male donor in good health and CMV-seropositive. For the CDR3, the DNA is TGTGCCAGCAGCTTAGACCAAAGCGGGAGCGGGATGGGGAATGAGCAGTTCTTC. Its translation: CASSLDQSGSGMGNEQFF.